The 30 T cell receptor beta chains listed next were all sequenced from one sample in a study of blood T cell repertoires in COVID-19. The repertoire was sequenced with immunoSEQ multiplex PCR; TCRdb's copy has only in-frame clones and lacks some. The sample contains fewer than 65,000 clones, roughly nine tenths of which appear only once. Sequencing was done on a sample of peripheral blood. The receptors come from a human donor in a cohort sampled during active COVID-19.

The CDR3 nucleotides are TGTGCCACCAGACAGGGGAACTCCTACGAGCAGTACTTC. The encoded protein is CATRQGNSYEQYF. This chain links TRBV15 with TRBJ2-7; 7 bases fit TRBD1. V dropped 6 bases and J dropped 0; count of bases not matched to a gene: 2. Germline loops: CDR1 LNHNV, CDR2 YYDKDF (reference sequence). This CDR3 is built from 13 residues.

This clone was seen just once. The J gene is TRBJ2-3, the V gene TRBV3-1 (or the pseudogene TRBV3-2); D gene unclear. V was cut by 4 bases and J by 1 base, with 3 bases left in between. CDR3 size: 12 residues. Germline-derived CDR1 and CDR2 are LGHDT and YNNKEL (reference sequence). CDR3 protein: CASSPGTDTQYF. CDR3 coding DNA: TGTGCCAGCAGCCCAGGCACAGATACGCAGTATTTT.

This clone was detected only once. This chain uses TRBV14 with TRBJ2-5; D is perhaps TRBD2 (6 bases). Trimming took 4 bases from V and 1 from J, leaving 10 bases between them. Per the germline V gene, CDR1 is SGHDN and CDR2 is FVKESK. The CDR3 spans 14 residues. The CDR3 is CASSLLAVQETQYF. Here the CDR3 DNA reads TGTGCCAGCAGCCTATTAGCGGTCCAAGAGACCCAGTACTTC.

The genes are TRBV9 and TRBJ2-7; 12 bases fit TRBD1. The CDR3 totals 18 residues. The junction had 15 bases not matched to a gene; V was cut back by 4 bases and J by 4 bases. Germline V CDR1 and CDR2: SGDLS, YYNGEE. The CDR3 reads CASSPFSMGQGARYEQYV. For the CDR3, the DNA is TGTGCCAGCAGCCCCTTTTCCATGGGACAGGGGGCGCGTTACGAGCAGTACGTC.

The genes are TRBV18 and TRBJ1-2, with TRBD1 identical over 9 bases. The length of the CDR3 is 14 residues. Germline V CDR1 and CDR2: KGHSH, LQKENI. Trimming took 3 bases from V and 4 from J; bases not matched to a gene: 3. CDR3 region: CASSPGQGGYGYTF. CDR3 nucleotide sequence: TGTGCCAGCTCACCGGGACAGGGTGGCTATGGCTACACCTTC.

The rearrangement uses TRBV5-1 and TRBJ2-3; D remains unclear. The CDR3 contains 15 residues. The V gene's germline CDR1 is SGHRS and CDR2 YFSETQ. The germline V and J ends were trimmed by 0 bases and 0 bases, with 8 bases remaining between them. CDR3: CASSLVAPSTDTQYF. CDR3 nucleotide sequence: TGCGCCAGCAGCTTGGTGGCACCTAGCACAGATACGCAGTATTTT.

This clone was counted a single time. V and J are TRBV29-1 and TRBJ2-7, with TRBD2 matching 7 bases. Per the germline V gene, CDR1 is SQVTM and CDR2 is ANQGSEA. The CDR3 has 14 residues. Losses at the gene ends were 0 bases for V and 4 bases for J; bases not matched to a gene: 6. For the CDR3, the DNA is TGCAGCGTTGAAGATCGGGGGGAAGGGTACGAGCAGTACTTC. This sequence encodes CSVEDRGEGYEQYF.

The chain is built from TRBV6-6 and TRBJ2-1, with TRBD2 matching over 7 bases. Germline CDR1 MNHNY, CDR2 SVGAGI (reference sequence). V was clipped by 0 bases and J by 9 bases; unmatched bases: 2. This CDR3 spans 13 amino acids. This CDR3 reads CASSYSREGEQFF. CDR3 nucleotides: TGTGCCAGCAGTTACTCTAGGGAGGGTGAGCAGTTCTTC.

V and J are TRBV4-2 and TRBJ1-5; 9 nucleotides agree with TRBD1. There are 15 residues in the CDR3. CDR1 and CDR2 from the germline V gene are LGHNA and YNFKEQ. V lost 3 bases to trimming and J lost 0 bases; unmatched junction nucleotides: 0. Here the CDR3 reads CASSQGQGSNQPQHF. The CDR3 DNA sequence: TGTGCCAGCAGCCAGGGACAGGGTAGCAATCAGCCCCAGCATTTT.

The V and J genes are TRBV5-6 and TRBJ1-1; possibly TRBD1 for D (5 bases). V was trimmed by 2 bases and J by 1 base, leaving 9 bases between them. Germline CDR1 and CDR2: SGHDT and YYEEEE. The CDR3 has 14 amino acids. This chain's CDR3 is CASSFETGNTEAFF. CDR3 in DNA: TGTGCCAGCAGCTTTGAAACAGGGAACACTGAAGCTTTCTTT.

The chain recombines TRBV5-1 with TRBJ1-2, with 8 positions matching TRBD1. Trimming removed 4 bases from V and 7 bases from J; junction bases left unmatched: 21. The CDR3 contains 18 residues. Germline V CDR1 and CDR2: SGHRS, YFSETQ. The CDR3 DNA follows: TGCGCCAGCAGCCCTTGGAAGTCGGTACCAGGGGGCGAACGTGGCTACACCTTC. Its protein product is CASSPWKSVPGGERGYTF.

The rearrangement uses TRBV6-5 and TRBJ2-7; D possibly corresponds to TRBD2 (5 bases). Trimming removed 4 bases from V and 2 bases from J, with 6 bases in between. The CDR3 has 12 amino acids. Germline assignment: CDR1 MNHEY and CDR2 SVGAGI. CDR3 sequence reads: CASSSGTYEQYF. The CDR3 DNA sequence: TGTGCCAGCAGTTCCGGGACCTACGAGCAGTACTTC.

This clone appeared once. The gene calls are TRBV28 and TRBJ2-5; 10 bases match TRBD2. V trimming: 4 bases; J trimming: 5 bases; junction bases outside the gene matches: 7. CDR1 is MDHEN and CDR2 is SYDVKM in the germline V gene. CDR3 size: 15 residues. DNA of the CDR3: TGTGCCAGCAGTTCGCCTAGCGGGAGAGGGGAGACCCAGTACTTC. It encodes CASSSPSGRGETQYF.

This chain links TRBV18 with TRBJ2-3; perhaps TRBD2 as D (5 bases). Germline V gene lookup returns CDR1 KGHSH and CDR2 LQKENI. V dropped 6 bases and J dropped 0 bases, with 22 bases sitting between them. CDR3 length equals 18 residues. CDR3 residues: CASSPLLIAQASTDTQYF. CDR3 in DNA: TGTGCCAGCTCCCCTCTCTTGATAGCGCAAGCTAGCACAGATACGCAGTATTTT.

V and J are TRBV6-5 and TRBJ1-1; the D is unclear. The CDR3 is made up of 16 amino acids. The germline V and J ends were trimmed by 1 base and 4 bases, with 16 bases remaining between them. From germline, CDR1 is MNHEY and CDR2 SVGAGI. The CDR3 reads CASSYYGRGSGTEAFF. The CDR3 DNA sequence: TGTGCCAGCAGTTACTACGGACGTGGGAGCGGCACTGAAGCTTTCTTT.

The J gene is TRBJ2-7, the V gene TRBV18; 10 nucleotides line up with TRBD1. Trimming removed 3 bases from V and 6 bases from J; junction bases left unmatched: 2. This CDR3 has 13 amino acids. CDR1 and CDR2 (germline): KGHSH, LQKENI. CDR3 sequence reads: CASSPGQGSEQYV. The DNA for the CDR3 is TGTGCCAGCTCACCGGGACAGGGGAGCGAGCAGTACGTC.

The genes are TRBV24-1 and TRBJ2-7, with D tentatively TRBD1 (6 bases). Per germline, CDR1 KGHDR and CDR2 SFDVKD. The germline V and J ends were trimmed by 3 bases and 5 bases, with 19 bases remaining between them. This CDR3 is built from 16 residues. CDR3: CATSDPPRTDYNEQYF. The CDR3 DNA is TGTGCCACCAGTGATCCTCCTAGGACAGATTACAACGAGCAGTACTTC.

V usage is TRBV19 and J usage is TRBJ2-7; tentative D call: TRBD2 (5 bases). Germline V gene sequence: CDR1 LNHDA, CDR2 SQIVND (reference sequence). V was cut by 8 bases and J by 2 bases, with 16 bases left in between. This CDR3 is built from 14 residues. Here the CDR3 DNA reads TGTGCCAGTTCTCTCGAGGAGGAAGCCTACGAGCAGTACGTC. It yields the protein CASSLEEEAYEQYV.

This clone was seen just once. J is TRBJ1-1 and V is TRBV28; TRBD1 is a possible D gene (5 bases). The CDR3 consists of 15 residues. The V gene lost 3 bases and the J gene lost 5 bases, with 16 bases spanning the gap. Germline V gene lookup returns CDR1 MDHEN and CDR2 SYDVKM. CDR3 DNA sequence: TGTGCCAGCAGTTTGAGGTGGGTTGGGGGGACTGAAGCTTTCTTT. Translation gives CASSLRWVGGTEAFF.

Only a few counts were recorded for this clone. The V gene is TRBV7-9, the J gene TRBJ2-7; tentatively, D is TRBD2 (7 bases). Germline CDR1 SEHNR, CDR2 FQNEAQ (reference sequence). The CDR3 runs to 15 residues. With 1 base removed from V and 0 bases from J, the gap between germline ends came to 10 bases. The CDR3 bases are TGTGCCAGCAGCTTAGGCGGGGGCAGCTCCTACGAGCAGTACTTC. Encoded protein: CASSLGGGSSYEQYF.

The rearrangement joins TRBV28 to TRBJ1-6, with 7 bases aligning to TRBD1. The CDR3 length is 15 residues. CDR1 MDHEN and CDR2 SYDVKM come from the germline V gene. V dropped 4 bases and J dropped 7; count of bases not matched to a gene: 7. CDR3 amino acids: CASSYVTGQNSPLHF. The CDR3 DNA is TGTGCCAGCAGTTACGTAACGGGACAGAATTCACCCCTCCACTTT.

Only a few counts were recorded for this clone. This chain joins TRBV19 and TRBJ2-2; possible D gene TRBD2, 6 bases. The V end lost 6 bases, the J end lost 2 bases, and 16 bases lay between the germline ends. Germline CDR1 is LNHDA and CDR2 is SQIVND (reference sequence). The CDR3 covers 16 residues. Written as DNA, the CDR3 is TGTGCCAGTAGATCGGCCGGGACTGCCAACACCGGGGAGCTGTTTTTT. This codes for CASRSAGTANTGELFF.

The V and J genes are TRBV19 and TRBJ2-5, with a possible D match to TRBD1 (5 bases). The length of the CDR3 is 13 residues. In germline, CDR1 is LNHDA, CDR2 SQIVND (reference sequence). Trimming shortened V by 3 bases and J by 5 bases, and 10 bases separated the two germline ends. The CDR3 DNA follows: TGTGCCAGTAGTATCACAGGAAGGGAGACCCAGTACTTC. It codes for CASSITGRETQYF.

This clone occurred a few times. The chain combines TRBV10-3 with TRBJ2-7, with D possibly being TRBD1 (6 bases). V was pared by 2 bases and J by 6 bases, with 17 bases between. The CDR3 consists of 15 residues. CDR1 is ENHRY, CDR2 SYGVKD, per germline. This CDR3 is CAISEMAGDLGEQYF. DNA for the CDR3: TGTGCCATCAGTGAGATGGCAGGGGACCTCGGCGAGCAGTACTTC.

This clone is termed medium-sized (0.01 to 0.1%). The chain combines TRBV4-1 with TRBJ2-3; 7 nucleotides match TRBD2. Germline V CDR1 and CDR2: MGHRA, YSYEKL. V lost 4 bases, J lost 4 bases, and 5 bases stayed unmatched. This CDR3 is built from 14 residues. The CDR3 nucleotides are TGCGCCAGCAGCCCTCCCGCGGGAGCAGATACGCAGTATTTT. As protein: CASSPPAGADTQYF.

J is TRBJ1-5 and V is TRBV10-3, with unresolved D. Looked up from germline, CDR1 is ENHRY and CDR2 is SYGVKD. The germline V and J ends were trimmed by 4 bases and 0 bases, with 10 bases remaining between them. The CDR3 covers 15 residues. The CDR3: CAISVSRDSNQPQHF. CDR3 bases: TGTGCCATCAGTGTTAGCAGAGATAGCAATCAGCCCCAGCATTTT.

The V and J genes are TRBV5-4 and TRBJ2-7; 12 bases are a match to TRBD1. V was clipped by 6 bases and J by 7 bases; unmatched bases: 8. CDR3 length: 14 residues. CDR1 and CDR2 from the germline V gene are SGHNT and YYREEE (reference sequence). CDR3 loop: CASTTGQGAREQYF. Here the CDR3 DNA reads TGTGCCAGCACCACGGGACAGGGGGCTAGGGAGCAGTACTTC.

This chain connects TRBV21-1 to TRBJ1-2; the table's D call of TRBD1 was not tested on the DNA. TRBV21-1 corresponds to a pseudogene. This CDR3 comprises 17 residues. The CDR3 region is CASSSPGTGGGENGYTF. The CDR3 DNA is TGTGCCAGCAGCAGCCCCGGGACAGGGGGTGGTGAGAATGGCTACACCTTC.

This chain links TRBV19 with TRBJ1-4; D might be TRBD1 (5 bases). Germline V CDR1 and CDR2: LNHDA, SQIVND (reference sequence). The CDR3 length is 16 residues. Trimming stripped 5 bases from V and 4 bases from J, with 17 bases between. The CDR3 coding sequence is TGTGCCAGTAGTTCCCATCCTAGGGGTCTTAATGAAAAACTGTTTTTT. Translation gives CASSSHPRGLNEKLFF. Based on the CDR3 plus reference TRBV19 and TRBJ1-4, the full variable domain is DGGITQSPKYLFRKEGQNVTLSCEQNLNHDAMYWYRQDPGQGLRLIYYSQIVNDFQKGDIAEGYSVSREKKESFPLTVTSAQKNPTAFYLCASSSHPRGLNEKLFFGSGTQLSVL.

V usage is TRBV5-1 and J usage is TRBJ2-7; 12 bases agree with TRBD2. Germline V CDR1 and CDR2: SGHRS, YFSETQ. The CDR3 consists of 14 residues. V shed 0 bases, J shed 5 bases, and the junction held 0 bases outside the gene matches. CDR3 coding DNA: TGCGCCAGCAGCTTGGGGACTAGCGGGGACGAGCAGTACGTC. This encodes CASSLGTSGDEQYV.